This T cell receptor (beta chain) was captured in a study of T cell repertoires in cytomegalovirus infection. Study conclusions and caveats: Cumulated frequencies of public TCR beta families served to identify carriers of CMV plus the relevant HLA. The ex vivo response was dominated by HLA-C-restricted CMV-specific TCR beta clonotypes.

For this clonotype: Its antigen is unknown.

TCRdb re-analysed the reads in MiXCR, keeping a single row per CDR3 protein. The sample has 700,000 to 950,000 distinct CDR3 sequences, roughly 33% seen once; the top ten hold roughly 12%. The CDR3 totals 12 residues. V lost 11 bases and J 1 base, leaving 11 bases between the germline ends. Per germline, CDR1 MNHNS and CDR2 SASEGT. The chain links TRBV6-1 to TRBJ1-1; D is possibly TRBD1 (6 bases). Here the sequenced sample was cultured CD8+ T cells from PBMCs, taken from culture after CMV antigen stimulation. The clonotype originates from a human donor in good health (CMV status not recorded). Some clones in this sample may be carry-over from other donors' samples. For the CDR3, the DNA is TGTGCCGAGCGGGACAAGAACACTGAAGCTTTCTTT. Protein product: CAERDKNTEAFF.